The 29 T cell receptor beta chains listed next were all sequenced from one sample in a study of radiation and T cells in renal cell carcinoma (dated by TCRdb to 2018 to 2021). Library preparation used the immunoSEQ multiplex PCR assay. TCRdb re-hosts the immuneACCESS table, in-frame sequences only. Its copies lack some clones; in the studies checked, an unresolved V gene accounts for under half of them, and the cause for the rest is not known. This sample lists around 70,000 clones; 82% were detected once. Approximately 5.4% of the sample goes to the ten largest clones. The time point label for this specimen denotes: blood 2 weeks post-SBRT. Read against the paper, the sample's treatment or condition label means: 15 Gy SBRT to primary tumor, nephrectomy 4 weeks later. Sample: blood, taken from a patient whose treatment included radiotherapy and nephrectomy. Receptors were obtained from a man aged 60 to 69 with renal cell carcinoma.

The chain uses TRBV7-2 and TRBJ2-7; TRBD2 aligns across 7 bases. The V and J ends lost 7 bases and 2 bases, in that order; junction bases with no gene match: 8. There are 14 residues in the CDR3. The germline V gene has CDR1 SGHTA and CDR2 FQGNSA. In nucleotides, the CDR3 is TGTGCCAGCAAAACGGCGGGAGTCCCCTACGAGCAGTACTTC. Encoded protein: CASKTAGVPYEQYF.

V and J are TRBV28 and TRBJ1-5, with TRBD1 as a possible D gene (6 bases). The V gene lost 7 bases and the J gene lost 11 bases, with 27 bases spanning the gap. The CDR3 loop spans 16 amino acids. Germline lookup yields CDR1 MDHEN and CDR2 SYDVKM. The CDR3 DNA sequence: TGTGCCAGCACCACAGGGTCAGGCAGGGAGTGGCAGGCCCAGCATTTT. Its protein is CASTTGSGREWQAQHF.

The chain recombines TRBV28 with TRBJ1-5; 7 bases are shared with TRBD1. Germline CDR1 reads MDHEN; CDR2 reads SYDVKM. Losses at the gene ends were 5 bases for V and 1 base for J; bases not matched to a gene: 11. CDR3 length: 17 amino acids. CDR3 in DNA: TGTGCCAGCAGTCTTCTGACAGGGAGGGGGAGCAATCAGCCCCAGCATTTT. Its translation: CASSLLTGRGSNQPQHF.

This clone was observed a single time. The V gene is TRBV9, the J gene TRBJ2-1; D tentatively fits TRBD1 or TRBD2 (5 bases each). V lost 0 bases and J lost 9, with 22 bases in between. The CDR3 has 17 residues. Germline V gene lookup returns CDR1 SGDLS and CDR2 YYNGEE. The CDR3 is CASSVVVGAAQGGEQFF. CDR3 bases: TGTGCCAGCAGCGTAGTTGTCGGGGCGGCCCAAGGTGGTGAGCAGTTCTTC.

The chain joins TRBV23-1 to TRBJ2-7; TRBD1 might be the D (6 bases). TRBV23-1 falls under the ORF class, with uncertain function. The V gene lost 3 bases and the J gene lost 2 bases, with 8 bases spanning the gap. The CDR3 contains 13 residues. CDR3 DNA sequence: TGCGCCAGCAGTCATGGACAGACCTACGAGCAGTACTTC. As protein: CASSHGQTYEQYF.

This clone was counted a single time. This chain connects TRBV5-4 to TRBJ1-1; possible D gene TRBD1, 5 bases. This CDR3 spans 14 amino acids. With 4 bases removed from V and 1 base from J, the gap between germline ends came to 11 bases. CDR1 and CDR2 (germline): SGHNT, YYREEE (reference sequence). CDR3 bases: TGTGCCAGCAGCGGTAGCAGGGAGAACACTGAAGCTTTCTTT. Translated: CASSGSRENTEAFF.

The V and J genes are TRBV4-3 and TRBJ1-2, with 8 nucleotides matching TRBD1. The CDR3 is 15 residues long. Per germline, CDR1 LGHNA and CDR2 YSLEER. After removal of 0 bases from V and 8 bases from J, the junction contained 8 bases not matched to a gene. This CDR3 reads CASSQDWTGKIGYTF. The CDR3 DNA reads TGCGCCAGCAGCCAAGATTGGACAGGGAAGATCGGCTACACCTTC.

This clone is medium-sized (0.01 to 0.1%) in the sample. The gene calls are TRBV19 and TRBJ2-7; a weak D match, TRBD2 (6 bases). V was cut by 6 bases and J by 0 bases, with 12 bases left in between. CDR1 and CDR2 (germline): LNHDA, SQIVND (reference sequence). This CDR3 has 14 residues. In DNA form, the CDR3 reads TGTGCCAGTAGACCTAGCGCCAGCTCCTACGAGCAGTACTTC. It specifies CASRPSASSYEQYF. The variable domain in full, completed from reference TRBV19 and TRBJ2-7, reads DGGITQSPKYLFRKEGQNVTLSCEQNLNHDAMYWYRQDPGQGLRLIYYSQIVNDFQKGDIAEGYSVSREKKESFPLTVTSAQKNPTAFYLCASRPSASSYEQYFGPGTRLTVT.

This chain connects TRBV30 to TRBJ1-2, with TRBD1 matching over 7 bases. After removal of 3 bases from V and 2 bases from J, the junction contained 6 bases not matched to a gene. This CDR3 spans 14 amino acids. The germline V gene encodes CDR1 GTSNPN and CDR2 SVGIG (reference sequence). This chain's CDR3 is CAWRDRGGNYGYTF. CDR3 DNA: TGTGCCTGGAGGGATCGAGGGGGCAACTATGGCTACACCTTC.

The chain combines TRBV14 with TRBJ2-1; TRBD1 matches 9 bases. This CDR3 contains 16 residues. Germline CDR1 is SGHDN and CDR2 is FVKESK. Unmatched junction bases numbered 9, after V lost 4 bases and J lost 5 bases. The DNA for the CDR3 is TGTGCCAGCAGCCTACGAACGGGACAGGGCCACAATGAGCAGTTCTTC. Translated, it gives CASSLRTGQGHNEQFF.

The V gene is TRBV29-1, the J gene TRBJ1-1; 8 nucleotides line up with TRBD1. The germline V gene encodes CDR1 SQVTM and CDR2 ANQGSEA. This CDR3 spans 17 amino acids. The V segment lost 1 base and the J segment 1 base; nucleotides outside the gene matches: 11. The CDR3 region has the DNA TGCAGCGTTGAAGTACGGGCAGGGGGCGTGGGGAACACTGAAGCTTTCTTT. Translating it yields CSVEVRAGGVGNTEAFF. The variable domain in full, with the rest retrieved from reference TRBV29-1 and TRBJ1-1, is SAVISQKPSRDICQRGTSLTIQCQVDSQVTMMFWYRQQPGQSLTLIATANQGSEATYESGFVIDKFPISRPNLTFSTLTVSNMSPEDSSIYLCSVEVRAGGVGNTEAFFGQGTRLTVV.

This clone has just a few counts. The rearrangement uses TRBV19 and TRBJ2-1, with 11 positions matching TRBD2. J lost 5 bases, V lost 5 bases, and 5 bases had no gene match. This CDR3 has 15 residues. Looked up from germline, CDR1 is LNHDA and CDR2 is SQIVND (reference sequence). Written as DNA, the CDR3 is TGTGCCAGTAGTGCTAGCGGGAGGCCGAACAATGAGCAGTTCTTC. Its translation: CASSASGRPNNEQFF.

This CDR3 reads CASSVTGQATEAFF. The CDR3 coding sequence is TGTGCCAGCAGCGTAACCGGACAGGCCACTGAAGCTTTCTTT. The chain recombines TRBV9 with TRBJ1-1; 7 bases agree with TRBD1. V lost 1 base and J lost 4; bases outside the gene matches: 4. Germline CDR1 and CDR2: SGDLS and YYNGEE. This CDR3 is built from 14 residues.

The genes are TRBV4-2 and TRBJ1-1; D remains ambiguous. CDR3 size: 13 residues. Between the trimmed V and J ends, which lost 4 bases and 4 bases, there was a span of 10 bases. Germline CDR1 and CDR2: LGHNA and YNFKEQ. The CDR3 spells CASSLGLVTEAFF. The CDR3 DNA is TGTGCCAGCAGCCTAGGCCTGGTCACTGAAGCTTTCTTT.

The chain is built from TRBV10-1 and TRBJ2-7; D is uncertain. The CDR3 consists of 14 residues. V lost 3 bases and J 2 bases, leaving 11 bases between the germline ends. The germline CDR1 and CDR2 sequences are WNHNN and SYGVQD (reference sequence). The CDR3: CASSEPGRTYEQYF. CDR3 bases: TGCGCCAGCAGTGAACCGGGCCGGACCTACGAGCAGTACTTC.

The chain links TRBV5-6 to TRBJ2-5; D is possibly TRBD2 (6 bases). The J call may be faulty, since TRBJ2-7 better matches the DNA end. Germline V lookup: CDR1 SGHDT, CDR2 YYEEEE. The CDR3 length is 16 residues. The CDR3 DNA reads as TGTGCCAGCAGGTTGAGAGGCGGGACGAGCTCCTACGAGCAGTACTTC. It yields the protein CASRLRGGTSSYEQYF.

This clone came up once. V is TRBV4-1 and J is TRBJ2-1; D remains ambiguous. V lost 0 bases, J lost 3 bases, and 12 bases lay in between. This CDR3 contains 16 residues. Germline CDR1 and CDR2: MGHRA and YSYEKL. Written as DNA, the CDR3 is TGCGCCAGCAGCCAAGATCAGCCAGCAGACTACAATGAGCAGTTCTTC. Amino acids: CASSQDQPADYNEQFF.

The CDR3 coding sequence is TGTGCCAGCAGTTTAGGGGCAGGGGATGTGTACGAGCAGTACTTC. Protein sequence: CASSLGAGDVYEQYF. V and J are TRBV27 and TRBJ2-7, with a weak D call TRBD1 (6 bases). The CDR3 covers 15 residues. Germline assignment: CDR1 MNHEY and CDR2 SMNVEV (reference sequence). V lost 2 bases and J lost 4, with 15 bases in between.

V and J are TRBV30 and TRBJ2-7; TRBD2 aligns across 10 bases. Per germline, CDR1 GTSNPN and CDR2 SVGIG (reference sequence). The CDR3 length is 13 residues. Trimming cost V 3 bases and J 3 bases; bases outside gene matches: 2. The CDR3, as DNA: TGTGCCTGGAGCACTAGCGGGGTCTACGAGCAGTACTTC. This sequence encodes CAWSTSGVYEQYF. The full variable domain, rest sourced from reference TRBV30 and TRBJ2-7, is SQTIHQWPATLVQPVGSPLSLECTVEGTSNPNLYWYRQAAGRGLQLLFYSVGIGQISSEVPQNLSASRPQDRQFILSSKKLLLSDSGFYLCAWSTSGVYEQYFGPGTRLTVT.

The rearrangement joins TRBV28 to TRBJ1-4, with a weak D call TRBD1 (5 bases). Germline CDR1 reads MDHEN; CDR2 reads SYDVKM. V gave up 5 bases and J gave up 7 bases, with 20 bases separating them. This CDR3 spans 16 amino acids. The CDR3 nucleotides read TGTGCCAGCAGTCTACCTCGTGGGGGGTTTCCTGAAAAACTGTTTTTT. Its protein is CASSLPRGGFPEKLFF.

This clone appeared once. The chain joins TRBV28 to TRBJ1-2, with D possibly TRBD1 on 6 matching bases. Germline V CDR1 and CDR2: MDHEN, SYDVKM. The CDR3 totals 14 residues. V lost 3 bases and J 5 bases, leaving 13 bases between the germline ends. The CDR3 region is CASSLGGLRYGYTF. The CDR3 coding sequence is TGTGCCAGCAGTTTGGGGGGGCTACGGTATGGCTACACCTTC.

This chain joins TRBV6-5 and TRBJ2-5, with D possibly TRBD1 on 5 matching bases. The CDR3 has 11 residues. Between the trimmed V and J ends, which lost 6 bases and 3 bases, there was a span of 5 bases. Germline CDR1 reads MNHEY; CDR2 reads SVGAGI. The CDR3 loop reads CASRTEETQYF. The CDR3 DNA sequence: TGTGCCAGCAGGACAGAAGAGACCCAGTACTTC.

This clone has only one observation. V gene TRBV5-6 combines with J gene TRBJ2-5; TRBD2 agrees at 9 bases. TRBJ2-7 matches the DNA end more closely, so the J call is doubtful. Germline-derived CDR1 and CDR2 are SGHDT and YYEEEE. The CDR3 totals 16 residues. The CDR3, as DNA: TGTGCCAGCACCCCTGCCTTAGCGGGAGAATCGAACGAGCAGTACTTC. Its protein is CASTPALAGESNEQYF.

The chain employs TRBV7-9 and TRBJ2-7; 7 bases map to TRBD1. V shed 5 bases, J shed 7 bases, and the junction held 14 bases outside the gene matches. The germline V gene has CDR1 SEHNR and CDR2 FQNEAQ (reference sequence). The CDR3 extends over 15 amino acids. CDR3 amino acids: CASSQGQRTRWEQYF. CDR3 nucleotide sequence: TGTGCCAGCAGCCAGGGACAGCGGACTCGTTGGGAGCAGTACTTC.

This chain uses TRBV15 with TRBJ2-4; D gene unclear. The CDR3 has 13 residues. CDR1 and CDR2 from the germline V gene are LNHNV and YYDKDF (reference sequence). Trimming took 8 bases from V and 1 from J, leaving 9 bases between them. CDR3 in DNA: TGTGCCACCCAACCGCAGGCCAAAAACATTCAGTACTTC. It yields the protein CATQPQAKNIQYF.

CDR3 loop: CASSPAGGDTQYF. In nucleotides, the CDR3 is TGCGCCAGCAGCCCGGCCGGAGGAGATACGCAGTATTTT. The chain couples TRBV5-1 to TRBJ2-3, with D perhaps TRBD2 (5 bases). The germline V gene has CDR1 SGHRS and CDR2 YFSETQ. CDR3 length equals 13 residues. The germline V and J ends were trimmed by 4 bases and 5 bases, with 11 bases remaining between them.

The chain is built from TRBV27 and TRBJ2-7, with 8 bases lining up with TRBD1. This CDR3 region has 15 residues. Trimming took 2 bases from V and 3 from J; bases not matched to a gene: 6. CDR1 and CDR2 from the germline V gene are MNHEY and SMNVEV (reference sequence). CDR3 loop: CASSLGQGANYEQYF. The CDR3 DNA sequence: TGTGCCAGCAGTTTAGGTCAGGGGGCGAACTACGAGCAGTACTTC.

The J gene is TRBJ2-2, the V gene TRBV14, with 11 bases that match TRBD2. V lost 4 bases to trimming and J lost 5 bases; unmatched junction nucleotides: 15. CDR1 and CDR2 (germline): SGHDN, FVKESK. The CDR3 is made up of 19 amino acids. The CDR3 protein is CASSPPTSGSVRGTGELFF. CDR3 coding DNA: TGTGCCAGCAGCCCTCCAACTAGCGGGAGTGTCCGGGGGACCGGGGAGCTGTTTTTT. The full variable domain, in which reference TRBV14 and TRBJ2-2 provide the parts outside the CDR3, is EAGVTQFPSHSVIEKGQTVTLRCDPISGHDNLYWYRRVMGKEIKFLLHFVKESKQDESGMPNNRFLAERTGGTYSTLKVQPAELEDSGVYFCASSPPTSGSVRGTGELFFGEGSRLTVL.

The genes are TRBV7-9 and TRBJ1-5, with TRBD1 matching over 7 bases. Germline V lookup: CDR1 SEHNR, CDR2 FQNEAQ (reference sequence). J lost 3 bases, V lost 2 bases, and 7 bases had no gene match. The CDR3 extends over 16 amino acids. The CDR3 loop reads CASSLSLGQSNQPQHF. In DNA form, the CDR3 reads TGTGCCAGCAGCTTATCGTTGGGACAGTCCAATCAGCCCCAGCATTTT.